This paragraph covers one T cell receptor beta chain sequence. Its antigen is unknown. The junction departs from germline at one end; a sequencing error may be responsible. CDR3 length: 15 amino acids. From germline, CDR1 is MGHRA and CDR2 YSYEKL. TCRbeta libraries were built with three rounds of nested PCR, modified from ARM-PCR. One entry per CDR3 protein, called by TCRdb with MiXCR from the multiplex PCR reads. This repertoire shows over 85,000 distinct CDR3 sequences, approximately 87% found once; its top ten account for around 21%. These data come from a study of tumor and adjacent non-tumor tissue in lung cancer. As for the study in general: Histology: about 13 adenocarcinoma, a couple of squamous cell carcinoma, 1 small cell lung cancer.

Study conclusions and caveats: TCR diversity was significantly greater in tumor than normal lung tissue. Normal lung showed higher cumulative top 100 clone frequency than tumor.

RNA was extracted from bulk tissue without any cell sorting. Between August and November 2014, newly diagnosed, chemotherapy-naive lung cancer patients underwent thoracic surgery in China. The sample taken for sequencing was lung tumor tissue. The receptor comes from a man between 65 and 85 years old with non-small cell lung cancer. The chain combines TRBV4-1 with TRBJ2-7; no reliable D call. CDR3 in DNA: TGTACCAGCTGCCAAGAAAGTCGGCAGACCTACGAGCAGTACTTC. It codes for CTSCQESRQTYEQYF.